What follows describes a single T cell receptor beta chain. The antigen is undetermined. The donors (healthy individuals) were bone marrow donors. This sample was taken from a study of cytomegalovirus exposure and HLA in healthy donors. Regarding the study as a whole: With later analysis, a missense DCLRE1C variant became linked to TCR beta V- and J-gene trimming. Likely technical artifact: a cluster of highly shared sequence variants.

V lost 0 bases, J lost 4 bases, and 6 bases stayed unmatched. The CDR3 has 17 amino acids. Germline V lookup: CDR1 LGHNA, CDR2 YNFKEQ. Vbeta (60) and Jbeta (13) primers were used in the PCR. Authors' processing steps: A later analysis tallied approximately 80 million unique TCR beta chains, around 9.9 million of them shared. This table comes from immunoSEQ multiplex PCR, and its TCRdb copy is limited to in-frame clones, with some not included. That table furnishes V, J and clone size, whereas the DNA furnished D and trimming. The data contain some 150,000 clones, more than 60% of them singletons. The genes are TRBV4-2 and TRBJ2-2; 9 nucleotides align to TRBD2. Sequenced input: PBMCs. This clonotype was sampled from a man in his forties in good health and CMV-seronegative. In nucleotides, the CDR3 is TGTGCCAGCAGCCAAGACCCTAGCGGGGCTCCCACCGGGGAGCTGTTTTTT. It yields the protein CASSQDPSGAPTGELFF.